This T cell receptor beta chain was sequenced during a study of CD8 T cells in Susac syndrome. Sequencing of TCR beta covered CD8+ and CD4+ T cells obtained from blood. TEMRA cells were FACS-enriched, and CD8+ and CD4+ T cells were isolated negatively. V trimming: 4 bases; J trimming: 4 bases; junction bases outside the gene matches: 7. Germline V gene sequence: CDR1 MNHNS, CDR2 SASEGT. The CDR3 has 16 amino acids. Findings of the study overall: By the study's own acknowledgment, its TCR sequencing and HLA analysis included relatively few individuals.

Random hexamers primed reverse transcription of about 0.5 to 1 ug RNA. Multiplex PCR with immunoSEQ amplified the TCR beta CDR3 across 54 Vbeta and 13 Jbeta. MiXCR was run by TCRdb on the immunoSEQ multiplex PCR reads, yielding one entry per CDR3 protein. This table holds some 140,000 distinct CDR3 sequences, roughly 80% found once. As concerns this clonotype: Antigen: not known.

What was sequenced was CD8+ T cells from PBMCs. The chain recombines TRBV6-1 with TRBJ2-3; 11 positions agree with TRBD1. This receptor was taken from a human donor with multiple sclerosis. CDR3 residues: CASSGDRGWSADTQYF. In nucleotides, the CDR3 is TGTGCCAGCAGTGGGGACAGGGGGTGGAGCGCAGATACGCAGTATTTT.